This TCR beta chain is drawn from a study of T-cell reconstitution after alpha-beta-depleted transplantation in children. This CDR3 comprises 15 residues. With V trimmed by 5 bases and J by 3 bases, 6 bases remained unmatched. This clonotype was detected only once. Unique molecular identifiers were used in preparing the TCRbeta library. TCRdb reprocessed the PCR reads via MiXCR and lists one record per CDR3 protein. The table records about 610,000 distinct CDR3 sequences, more than 9% of them present only once. This receptor was obtained from a human donor who donated a stem cell graft to a child with acute myeloid leukemia. This specimen was PBMCs from the stem cell graft donor, taken from the stem cell graft. The V gene is TRBV12-3 or TRBV12-4, the J gene TRBJ2-2; TRBD2 matches 7 bases. The CDR3 sequence: CASSRSSGYTGELFF. CDR3 nucleotides: TGTGCCAGCAGTCGGTCTAGCGGCTACACCGGGGAGCTGTTTTTT.